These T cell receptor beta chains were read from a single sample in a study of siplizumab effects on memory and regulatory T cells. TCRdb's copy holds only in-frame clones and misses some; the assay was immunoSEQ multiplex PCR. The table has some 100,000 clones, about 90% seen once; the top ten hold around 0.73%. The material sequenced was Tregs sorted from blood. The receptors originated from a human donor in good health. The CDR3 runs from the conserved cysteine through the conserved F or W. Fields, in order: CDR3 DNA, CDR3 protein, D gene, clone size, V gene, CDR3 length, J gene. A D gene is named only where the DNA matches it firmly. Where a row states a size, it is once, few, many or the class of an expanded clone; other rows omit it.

TGTGCCAGCAGCCCCCGTAGGACCACCGGGGAGCTGTTTTTT,CASSPRRTTGELFF,-,-,TRBV28,14,TRBJ2-2
TGTGCCAGCAGTGAGCGTACAGGGGCAACTAATGAAAAACTGTTTTTT,CASSERTGATNEKLFF,TRBD1,once,TRBV25-1,16,TRBJ1-4
TGTGCCAGCAGCTTAGGTGGCTTATCATTCCAATACTATGGCTACACCTTC,CASSLGGLSFQYYGYTF,-,-,TRBV5-6,17,TRBJ1-2
TGCGCCAGCAGCCCGGGGGCGGGTGGAATAGGGTCCTACAATGAGCAGTTCTTC,CASSPGAGGIGSYNEQFF,-,-,TRBV5-1,18,TRBJ2-1
TGTGCCAGCAGTGAGGGGGGGGCGCGGGCTTTCTTT,CASSEGGARAFF,-,-,TRBV25-1,12,TRBJ1-1
TGCAGTGAACAGGGGCGGGAGACCCAGTACTTC,CSEQGRETQYF,TRBD1,-,TRBV20-1,11,TRBJ2-5
TGTGCCAGCAGTCCCGTCAGGGGTAACTATGGCTACACCTTC,CASSPVRGNYGYTF,-,-,TRBV6-4,14,TRBJ1-2
TGTGCCAGCAGCCTAACACCCTTTATGAACACTGAAGCTTTCTTT,CASSLTPFMNTEAFF,-,-,TRBV14,15,TRBJ1-1
TGTGCCAGCAGCACGGGACAGATAAACACAGATACGCAGTATTTT,CASSTGQINTDTQYF,TRBD1,once,TRBV6-6,15,TRBJ2-3
TGTGCCAGCAGCTGGGATAATGGGGCCAACGTCCTGACTTTC,CASSWDNGANVLTF,-,-,TRBV5-4,14,TRBJ2-6
TGTGCCAGCAGCACACGGACAGGGGAGTACGAGCAGTACTTC,CASSTRTGEYEQYF,TRBD1,-,TRBV11-2,14,TRBJ2-7
TGTGCCAGCAGCCGAGCGGGAGTTAAAGAGACCCAGTACTTC,CASSRAGVKETQYF,TRBD2,-,TRBV7-2,14,TRBJ2-5
TGTGCCAGCAGCTCCCAACCCGGGGCTAGCGGGAGCGATGAGCAGTTCTTC,CASSSQPGASGSDEQFF,TRBD2,-,TRBV11-2,17,TRBJ2-1
TGTGCCAGCAGCTTAGGGGACAGGGGTCGGGAGACCCAGTACTTC,CASSLGDRGRETQYF,TRBD1,-,TRBV7-9,15,TRBJ2-5
TGCGCCAGCAGCTTCTCTCCCTACAATGAGCAGTTCTTC,CASSFSPYNEQFF,-,-,TRBV5-1,13,TRBJ2-1
TGCGCCAGCAGCACCGCCCGGGGTCCTGAAGCTTTCTTT,CASSTARGPEAFF,-,once,TRBV5-1,13,TRBJ1-1
TGTGCCAGCAGTTCCCCCGGGAAGGGGTACTCCTACAATGAGCAGTTCTTC,CASSSPGKGYSYNEQFF,-,-,TRBV28,17,TRBJ2-1
TGTGCCAGCAGCTTCACATACTCCCGGGAGACCCAGTACTTC,CASSFTYSRETQYF,-,-,TRBV7-9,14,TRBJ2-5
TGTGCCAGCATGACCGGGAGGGGCACAGATACGCAGTATTTT,CASMTGRGTDTQYF,TRBD2,once,TRBV2,14,TRBJ2-3
TGTGCCAGCAGTTTCCAGCGGAACCAAGAGACCCAGTACTTC,CASSFQRNQETQYF,-,-,TRBV28,14,TRBJ2-5
TGCGCCAGCAGCCAAACGCTGGGCACAGCTGGTGGCTACACCTTC,CASSQTLGTAGGYTF,-,-,TRBV4-1,15,TRBJ1-2
TGCGCCAGCAGTCAACAGGTAGCGGGCTTTACAGATACGCAGTATTTT,CASSQQVAGFTDTQYF,TRBD2,once,TRBV23-1,16,TRBJ2-3
TGTGCCAGCAGCCCCCCACGGGTCTATGGCTACACCTTC,CASSPPRVYGYTF,-,-,TRBV7-9,13,TRBJ1-2
TGTGCCAGCACCCCCACACTAGCGGGAATCGGCGGGGAGCTGTTTTTT,CASTPTLAGIGGELFF,TRBD2,-,TRBV11-2,16,TRBJ2-2
TGCGCCAGCAGCTCGGGGGACTACCCGGGGGAGCAGTACTTC,CASSSGDYPGEQYF,TRBD2,-,TRBV5-1,14,TRBJ2-7
TGTGCCAGCAGTTTATGGGGCCCCCCTTTGGCCGGGGAGCTGTTTTTT,CASSLWGPPLAGELFF,-,-,TRBV28,16,TRBJ2-2
TGTGCCAGCAGTGAGATCGGCTATAACTATGGCTACACCTTC,CASSEIGYNYGYTF,-,-,TRBV2,14,TRBJ1-2
TGTGCCAGCAGCTTTTACCAGAACACTGAAGCTTTCTTT,CASSFYQNTEAFF,-,-,TRBV11-3,13,TRBJ1-1
TGTGCCAGCAGGGGGGATGGGACAGGGAACACCGGGGAGCTGTTTTTT,CASRGDGTGNTGELFF,TRBD1,-,TRBV6-6,16,TRBJ2-2
TGTGCCAGCAGCTTAGGAGGGATGAACACTGAAGCTTTCTTT,CASSLGGMNTEAFF,-,few,TRBV7-9,14,TRBJ1-1
TGTGCCAGCAGCCTACAGACTATTCCTGAGCAGTTCTTC,CASSLQTIPEQFF,-,-,TRBV5-4,13,TRBJ2-1
TGTGCCAGTAGAAAGCAGGGATCTGGCACAGATACGCAGTATTTT,CASRKQGSGTDTQYF,-,-,TRBV19,15,TRBJ2-3
TGTGCCAGCAGCCAGGAGACTAGCGGGAGGATTTCCTACGAGCAGTACTTC,CASSQETSGRISYEQYF,TRBD2,-,TRBV4-2,17,TRBJ2-7
TGTGCCAGCAGCAAACTGGACAGGGTTCAAGATACGCAGTATTTT,CASSKLDRVQDTQYF,TRBD1,-,TRBV28,15,TRBJ2-3
TGTGCCAGCAGCTTGGGGGCACGGGGAGCAACAGATACGCAGTATTTT,CASSLGARGATDTQYF,-,-,TRBV5-5,16,TRBJ2-3
TGTGCCAGCAGTTACTCGATGGGGTCCGACGGAAACACCATATATTTT,CASSYSMGSDGNTIYF,-,-,TRBV6-5,16,TRBJ1-3
TGTGCCAGCAGCTCACAGGGGGGGACCCAGTACTTC,CASSSQGGTQYF,TRBD1,-,TRBV11-3,12,TRBJ2-5
TGCGCCAGCAGCTTTTCCGGGAGGGGGGACATTCAGTACTTC,CASSFSGRGDIQYF,TRBD2,-,TRBV5-1,14,TRBJ2-4
TGTGCCAGCAGTTACATAACCTCAGGGACCGGGGAGCTGTTTTTT,CASSYITSGTGELFF,-,-,TRBV6-5,15,TRBJ2-2
TGTGCCAGTAGTCAACAGGGAGGTGAAAAACTGTTTTTT,CASSQQGGEKLFF,-,-,TRBV19,13,TRBJ1-4
TGTGCCAGCCAGCCGGGGACAGGGGGTAGGAGTCGCGAGCAGTACTTC,CASQPGTGGRSREQYF,TRBD1,-,TRBV19,16,TRBJ2-7
TGCAGCGTTAGAACCTCCTACGAGCAGTACTTC,CSVRTSYEQYF,-,-,TRBV20-1,11,TRBJ2-7
TGTGCCAGCAGCGCCAGGCCGGGAGATACGCAGTATTTT,CASSARPGDTQYF,-,-,TRBV5-8,13,TRBJ2-3
TGTGCCAGCAGCCCCCGACAGGGAGGAAAGAATGAGCAGTTCTTC,CASSPRQGGKNEQFF,-,once,TRBV11-3,15,TRBJ2-1
TGTGCCAGCAGAAGTTACAGGGGGAACACAGATACGCAGTATTTT,CASRSYRGNTDTQYF,TRBD1,-,TRBV6-6,15,TRBJ2-3
TGTGCCAGCAGCTTAAGAAGACTAGCGGGAGGGCATGACAATGAGCAGTTCTTC,CASSLRRLAGGHDNEQFF,TRBD2,-,TRBV7-3,18,TRBJ2-1
TGCAGTGCTAACACCCAAGAGACCCAGTACTTC,CSANTQETQYF,-,-,TRBV20-1,11,TRBJ2-5
TGTGCCACCCTGGGACAGGGGGACACCGGGGAGCTGTTTTTT,CATLGQGDTGELFF,TRBD1,-,TRBV6-6,14,TRBJ2-2
TGTGCCAGCAGTGAAGCGCTTCGGCCAGATACGCAGTATTTT,CASSEALRPDTQYF,-,-,TRBV2,14,TRBJ2-3
TGTGCCACCAGCAGAGATAGAGGACAGGGCTATGGCTACACCTTC,CATSRDRGQGYGYTF,TRBD1,few,TRBV15,15,TRBJ1-2
TGTGCCAGTAGTATTGGGCGGGAGTATGAGCAGTTCTTC,CASSIGREYEQFF,TRBD2,-,TRBV19,13,TRBJ2-1
TGCGCCAGCAGCCTCGCCCTTTCTGGGGCCAACGTCCTGACTTTC,CASSLALSGANVLTF,-,once,TRBV5-1,15,TRBJ2-6
TGTGCCAGCAGCTTAGAAGTCAGGGGACTCTACGAGCAGTACTTC,CASSLEVRGLYEQYF,-,-,TRBV11-2,15,TRBJ2-7
TGTGCCAGCAGCTTAGCGATCCAGAATCAAGAGACCCAGTACTTC,CASSLAIQNQETQYF,-,-,TRBV7-9,15,TRBJ2-5
TGTGCCAGCAGCTGGGGACTAGCGGGACACGAGCAGTACTTC,CASSWGLAGHEQYF,TRBD2,-,TRBV5-6,14,TRBJ2-7